The rows below give T cell receptor beta chains drawn from one sample of a study of vaccination effects on CD4 cells after COVID-19. Produced via immunoSEQ multiplex PCR; TCRdb's table is partial and in-frame only. This sample has more than 60,000 clones; about 67% occur once, and the top ten carry 1.5% to 1.8%. These receptors have no known antigen. This specimen was CD4+ T cells from PBMCs cultured with HCoV-229E spike peptides, taken after COVID-19 vaccination. The origin of the receptors is a human donor who received a COVID-19 vaccine. Each CDR3 is given with its conserved first and last residue. The D gene is left open where the match is weak. Part of the rows lack a size; the others show once, few, many or a class for expanded clones.

-	TRBV18	few	TRBJ2-5	CASSPPGQETQYF	TGTGCCAGCTCACCACCGGGACAAGAGACCCAGTACTTC
TRBD1	TRBV5-1	few	TRBJ1-5	CASSLTGVDQPQHF	TGCGCCAGCAGCTTAACAGGGGTTGATCAGCCCCAGCATTTT
TRBD1	TRBV6-5	once	TRBJ1-5	CASRDRWENNQPQHF	TGTGCCAGCAGGGACAGGTGGGAGAACAATCAGCCCCAGCATTTT
-	TRBV6-5	-	TRBJ1-3	CASTPGGSSGNTIYF	TGTGCCAGCACCCCGGGGGGGAGCTCTGGAAACACCATATATTTT
-	TRBV7-9	-	TRBJ1-1	CASSSGVFQGQNTEAFF	TGTGCCAGCAGCTCCGGTGTTTTCCAGGGGCAGAACACTGAAGCTTTCTTT
-	TRBV19	-	TRBJ1-5	CASSIEGNQPQHF	TGTGCCAGTAGTATTGAAGGCAATCAGCCCCAGCATTTT
-	TRBV7-9	-	TRBJ1-1	CASRANRVDTEAFF	TGTGCCAGCAGGGCCAACAGGGTTGACACTGAAGCTTTCTTT
TRBD2	TRBV2	-	TRBJ2-1	CASSLLGLAGGGEQFF	TGTGCCAGCAGTCTATTGGGACTAGCGGGGGGCGGTGAGCAGTTCTTC
-	TRBV4-1	-	TRBJ2-2	CASRYPGSTGELFF	TGCGCCAGCAGGTACCCAGGGTCCACCGGGGAGCTGTTTTTT
TRBD1	TRBV19	few	TRBJ1-2	CASSGQGAGYGYTF	TGTGCCAGTAGTGGACAGGGGGCTGGATATGGCTACACCTTC
-	TRBV18	-	TRBJ1-1	CASSPSRGNTEAFF	TGTGCCAGCTCACCATCCAGGGGGAACACTGAAGCTTTCTTT
-	TRBV6-6	-	TRBJ1-5	CASSYSRQPQHF	TGTGCCAGCAGTTACTCGAGACAGCCCCAGCATTTT
-	TRBV5-1	-	TRBJ2-4	CASRTNLAKNIQYF	TGCGCCAGCAGGACAAATCTAGCCAAAAACATTCAGTACTTC
TRBD1	TRBV20-1	-	TRBJ1-2	CSDRRQGGYTF	TGCAGTGATAGACGACAGGGTGGCTACACCTTC
-	TRBV5-1	-	TRBJ1-5	CASSPNGGGNQPQHF	TGCGCCAGCAGCCCGAATGGGGGTGGCAATCAGCCCCAGCATTTT
-	TRBV30	-	TRBJ1-2	CAWSETGNSYGYTF	TGTGCCTGGAGTGAGACCGGAAATTCATATGGCTACACCTTC
-	TRBV24-1	few	TRBJ1-2	CATSDGGRSNYGYTF	TGTGCCACCAGTGATGGAGGTCGGTCTAACTATGGCTACACCTTC
TRBD1	TRBV15	few	TRBJ1-1	CATSRDRGSGGTEAFF	TGTGCCACCAGCAGGGACAGGGGGTCTGGGGGCACTGAAGCTTTCTTT
-	TRBV5-6	-	TRBJ1-5	CASSPSGHKNQPQHF	TGTGCCAGCAGCCCATCGGGACATAAAAACCAGCCCCAGCATTTT
TRBD2	TRBV5-1	-	TRBJ2-5	CASSSGLAERETQYF	TGCGCCAGCAGCTCGGGACTAGCGGAGCGAGAGACCCAGTACTTC
-	TRBV6-5	-	TRBJ2-3	CASKTASTDTQYF	TGTGCCAGCAAGACAGCAAGCACAGATACGCAGTATTTT
-	TRBV4-1	-	TRBJ1-5	CASSPTDSNQPQHF	TGCGCCAGCAGCCCGACAGATAGCAATCAGCCCCAGCATTTT
-	TRBV7-2	-	TRBJ1-1	CASSSAMNTEAFF	TGTGCCAGCAGCTCCGCAATGAACACTGAAGCTTTCTTT